This TCR beta chain was documented in a study of T cell responses to AZD1222 COVID-19 vaccine. General study results and limits: Spike-wide coverage was observed for vaccine-associated CD4 TCRs, with dominant responses at 160-218 and 743-854. Reportedly, nearly half the spike-specific TCRs target unmutated variant regions.

Note on this clone: The target antigen is unknown.

V gave up 4 bases and J gave up 4 bases; unmatched junction bases: 17. Germline V gene sequence: CDR1 MDHEN, CDR2 SYDVKM. The CDR3 covers 18 residues. TCRdb's table, derived via immunoSEQ multiplex PCR, lists solely in-frame clones and lacks some. The data show 110,000 or so clones, roughly 87% seen once. The source material was peripheral blood, sampled on day 0 of MenACWY control vaccination. The chain combines TRBV28 with TRBJ1-1; 8 nucleotides match TRBD1. The clonotype comes from an adult in good health. The CDR3 bases are TGTGCCAGCAGTTCACAGATAACTGCCGGACAGGGCGGCACTGAAGCTTTCTTT. The encoded protein is CASSSQITAGQGGTEAFF.